This TCR beta chain came from a study of cytomegalovirus exposure and HLA in healthy donors listed by TCRdb under 2017. Describing the broader study: In an earlier analysis of 587 of the donors, 276 Gb of sequence data and about 110 million unique TCR beta sequences from approximately 180 million T cells were reported. Genome-wide SNP genotypes for about 55% of the 666 donors were used in a later genetic analysis, which treated that subset as a discovery cohort. A handful of DR-DQ haplotypes were handled as single units for association and clustering because linkage in the cohort was strong. An earlier analysis of around 580 of the donors used high-throughput TCR beta sequencing to judge whether each TCR beta V gene segment behaved as functional or pseudogenic. In addition to the first cohort of approximately 670 subjects, a separate validation cohort of 130 or so different subjects was used. Among the roughly 400 genotyped donors, around 81% belonged to the genetic ancestry cluster associated with self-reported Caucasian donors. An early release that covered more than 550 HLA-typed donors contained around 300 gigabases of sequencing data and 80 million or so unique TCR sequences. Class I and class II HLA loci were covered by the typing at four-digit resolution. Every discovery cohort repertoire had been produced on one sequencing platform. The T cell repertoires of about 700 subjects were profiled by immunosequencing and related to cytomegalovirus serostatus. The study aimed to test whether cataloging public T cell receptors could reveal signatures of past pathogen exposure. Across about 370 genotyped donors of the cohort, an average of approximately 240,000 unique TCR beta nucleotide sequences per donor were sequenced, and 15% to 20% of those sequences were non-productive. Rather than drawing on any new phenotypic data, the later analysis identified candidate immune exposures from TCR beta sequences and the way those sequences occurred across donors. Donor age, sex, ethnicity and CMV serostatus were compiled alongside the repertoire data. The study combined high-throughput TCR immunosequencing, statistical association of individual TCRs with disease status, and machine learning to predict cytomegalovirus infection status. In a later analysis, previously published TCR beta repertoires from hundreds of donors were re-analyzed and high-resolution HLA genotyping was added so that TCR occurrence patterns could be studied. The number of donors typed differed by locus, with about 620-630 for A, B, C, DRB1 and DQB1, approximately 500 for DQA1, over 600 for DPA1, and around 450 for DPB1.

As concerns this clone: Its specific antigen is unknown. Per-nucleotide qualities are absent, and no much larger clonotype sits a single base away.

Library generation was performed with the immunoSEQ multiplex PCR assay. For the multiplex PCR, a mixture combining 60 forward primers for TCR Vbeta segments and 13 reverse primers for TCR Jbeta segments was used. The CDR3 region of rearranged TCR beta genes was amplified from genomic DNA with a multiplex PCR assay. The amplified TCR beta libraries were sequenced on the Illumina HiSeq System as 87-base-pair reads. On the study's bioinformatics: A later analysis tallied tens of millions of unique TCR beta chains across the 600 to 700 repertoires, and approximately 12 million of those chains were shared by two or more donors. Raw reads were error-corrected and collapsed into unique sequences by a nearest-neighbor algorithm in which closely related sequences were merged to remove PCR and sequencing errors. CDR3 sequences were aligned to IMGT reference sequences to assign V, D and J gene segments. For a sequence to be retained, a match of at least six nucleotides was required to both a V gene segment and a J gene segment. Rearrangements were called productive when the CDR3 lacked stop codons and stayed in frame with V and J; all others were non-productive. CDR3 was defined according to IMGT convention as the region running from the second conserved V-encoded cysteine to the conserved J-encoded phenylalanine. In an earlier analysis of just under 600 of the donors, sequences lacking an unambiguous match to a single V gene segment were excluded. An earlier analysis of several hundred of the donors classified V segments as functional when productive rearrangements were above 56.7% and as segregating when the standard deviation between donors was above 5%. A statistical classification framework was built for diagnosing cytomegalovirus status from the catalog of TCR beta chain sequences. A later analysis assigned V and J genes by comparing TCR nucleotide sequences with IMGT/GENE-DB human TR gene sequences. The TCRdist pipeline was used in a later analysis to assign CDR3 sequences and most-parsimonious VDJ recombination scenarios. In a later analysis, each TCR beta chain was defined by its CDR3 amino acid sequence together with its V-gene family, and reads lacking a unique V-gene family were excluded. A later analysis removed 500 to 650 highly shared, low-generation-probability nucleotide sequences to deal with suspected cross-contamination and a sequencing artifact. In a later analysis, a clonal expansion index for each public chain was calculated from normalized within-repertoire ranks of inferred template counts. A later analysis computed generation probabilities with a VDJ recombination model fitted to out-of-frame rearrangements, and checked the results against IGoR. A later analysis scored TCR-TCR, TCR-HLA and TCR-CMV co-occurrence with hypergeometric tests, applying a repertoire-size bias correction to TCR pairs. To estimate false discovery rates, a later analysis permuted the HLA or CMV assignments 20 times. In a later analysis, co-occurring TCRs were grouped using DBSCAN, with TCRdist sequence similarity added in when clustering inside HLA-allele-positive subsets. For co-occurrence clustering, repertoires with fewer than 30,000 or more than 120,000 public chains were excluded, along with five or six repertoires with anomalous nucleotide sharing. TCRdb stores this immuneACCESS table with in-frame sequences only. Part of the clones is absent; in the studies checked, under half of the shortfall reflects unresolved V genes, and no reason is known for the rest. V and J calls and clone size are as listed in that table; D and trimming were resolved from the DNA. The sample data list some 110,000 clones, and approximately 78% of these were observed just once. The leading ten clones occupy 1.1% of the sample.

V was cut back by 6 bases and J by 1 base, leaving a gap of 10 bases between them. Taken from cysteine to phenylalanine, the CDR3 has 13 residues. The only DNA kept is the CDR3, 39 bases in frame from the first base. CDR1 and CDR2 are drawn from the germline V gene: MNHNS, SASEGT. The investigation overall reported the following: A later genetic analysis reported fewer N-insertions in productive TCRs among donors in an Asian-associated ancestry cluster than the roughly 700-donor mean. The study listed 150 to 200 TCR beta chains as associated with cytomegalovirus. Cytomegalovirus status was reported to be diagnosed by the classifier with high specificity and sensitivity in both the original and validation cohorts. Because HLA typing was missing for some donors at each locus, association tests included only the typed subset. A further reported finding was that TCR beta sequences accurately predicted the HLA-A and HLA-B alleles for most subjects in the first cohort. When HLA alleles, especially DR and DQ, strongly co-occurred, TCR associations were difficult to assign to individual alleles. A group of highly shared sequence variants was considered likely to be a technical artifact of the sequencing pipeline. The cohort was sequenced for TCR beta chains only, and without alpha or paired-chain data the features that could be detected were limited. In a later genetic analysis, a missense DCLRE1C variant was associated with V-gene and J-gene trimming of TCR beta chains, and the association was replicated in an independent cohort. Most TCR sequences were observed very rarely across donors, whereas some public TCRs were present in many individuals. In a later analysis, HLA-associated TCR beta chains were found to be more clonally expanded and to have lower generation probabilities than equally common non-associated chains. Because the 87-base-pair reads could not distinguish some IMGT-functional V segments, including TRBV6-2 and TRBV6-3, those segments were excluded. The presence/absence analyses assumed that sequencing depth was roughly uniform across donors, and that assumption may not be true. According to a later analysis, most CMV-associated TCR beta chains appeared to be HLA-restricted, and the HLA associations seemed to be driven largely by CMV exposure. A later analysis found that TCR association rates varied across HLA loci, with DRB1 alleles showing the most associated TCRs and HLA-C alleles the fewest. Three of the identified cytomegalovirus-associated TCR beta chains were confirmed in vitro to be specific for cytomegalovirus antigens. Linkage disequilibrium might explain the correlated functional status among segregating V segments, but an unknown experimental factor could not be ruled out. Some 15 rarely observed V segments, including chromosome 9 orphons, were excluded from the earlier analysis of just under 600 of the donors because counts were too low. Immune exposure information for the cohort was limited to CMV serostatus. Specific HLA alleles were associated with over 15,000 TCR beta sequences at a false discovery rate of 0.05 in a later analysis. In a later analysis, several top co-occurrence clusters were reported to appear linked to parvovirus B19, influenza, CMV and Epstein-Barr virus. It was suggested by the authors that the approach could potentially be generalized to other disease states and immunological phenotypes. Broadly in line with IMGT annotations, most TCR beta V segments showed up in productive rearrangements about 90% or about 30% of the time in an earlier analysis of 587 of the donors.

In total, approximately 610 healthy bone marrow donors made up the cohort. Cohort members were all nominally healthy when sampled, although unrecorded immune exposures were likely present. The donor tested CMV seronegative and was one of the 352 seronegative cohort members. Every donor gave a peripheral blood sample, and the peripheral blood mononuclear cells from that sample were used for TCR beta sequencing. Genomic DNA extraction from the blood cell samples was performed with the Qiagen DNeasy Blood Extraction Kit. The chain is made from TRBV6-1 and TRBJ2-7; perhaps TRBD1 is the D gene, with 6 bases matching. The origin of this receptor is a woman aged 25 to 39 in good health and CMV-seronegative. The sequencing input was PBMCs. The CDR3 here reads CASRAGQSYEQYF. The sequence in DNA is TGTGCCAGCAGGGCAGGACAGTCCTACGAGCAGTACTTC.